Below, 32 T cell receptor beta chains from the same sample are listed, as sequenced in a study of T cell repertoires in cytomegalovirus infection. Each CDR3 protein gets one entry after TCRdb re-called the reads with MiXCR. Here the sample spans some 220,000 distinct CDR3 sequences, 5% to 8.5% being singletons. The source material was PBMCs. These receptors all stem from a human donor in good health (CMV status not recorded). Some clones in this sample may be carry-over from other donors' samples.

This clonotype came up many times. The gene calls are TRBV27 and TRBJ2-7; either TRBD1 or TRBD2 may fit D (6 bases each). Per germline, CDR1 MNHEY and CDR2 SMNVEV (reference sequence). CDR3 size: 16 residues. The V gene lost 5 bases and the J gene lost 6 bases, with 23 bases spanning the gap. The CDR3 coding sequence is TGTGCCAGCAGTCCCCCGGGGGCGCGCCGGCCGAGCGAGCAGTACTTC. This codes for CASSPPGARRPSEQYF.

This clonotype was observed many times. The rearrangement joins TRBV7-9 to TRBJ2-7; 9 positions agree with TRBD2. V was clipped by 5 bases and J by 2 bases; unmatched bases: 7. The CDR3 is 15 amino acids. Per the germline V gene, CDR1 is SEHNR and CDR2 is FQNEAQ (reference sequence). CDR3 nucleotides: TGTGCCAGCAGCGGCCTCGAGCGGGGGGCCTACGAGCAGTACTTC. Protein: CASSGLERGAYEQYF.

This clonotype was seen many times. J is TRBJ1-5 and V is TRBV7-2; D is uncertain. The germline V and J ends were trimmed by 3 bases and 3 bases, with 9 bases remaining between them. Germline V gene data show CDR1 as SGHTA and CDR2 as FQGNSA. This CDR3 region has 14 residues. CDR3 loop: CASSFTGDNQPQHF. The DNA of the CDR3 is TGTGCCAGCAGCTTTACCGGGGACAATCAGCCCCAGCATTTT.

V usage is TRBV5-1 and J usage is TRBJ1-4, with 10 bases aligning to TRBD1. Germline CDR1 and CDR2: SGHRS and YFSETQ. The trim removed 0 bases at V and 0 bases at J, leaving 8 bases unmatched. The CDR3 covers 19 residues. In DNA, the CDR3 is TGCGCCAGCAGCTTGGGACAGGGGGCCCTCACTTCAACTAATGAAAAACTGTTTTTT. Amino acids: CASSLGQGALTSTNEKLFF. Full variable domain (rest looked up from reference TRBV5-1 and TRBJ1-4): KAGVTQTPRYLIKTRGQQVTLSCSPISGHRSVSWYQQTPGQGLQFLFEYFSETQRNKGNFPGRFSGRQFSNSRSEMNVSTLELGDSALYLCASSLGQGALTSTNEKLFFGSGTQLSVL.

The genes are TRBV4-2 and TRBJ2-5; TRBD2 aligns across 12 bases. CDR3 length: 19 residues. CDR1 LGHNA and CDR2 YNFKEQ come from the germline V gene. V lost 0 bases to trimming and J lost 1 base; unmatched junction nucleotides: 9. CDR3 in DNA: TGTGCCAGCAGCCAAGAGCCCGGTAGACTAGCGGGGGCCCAAGAGACCCAGTACTTC. The encoded protein is CASSQEPGRLAGAQETQYF.

The chain carries TRBV4-1 and TRBJ2-5; D might be TRBD2 (7 bases). Germline CDR1 and CDR2: MGHRA and YSYEKL. Trimming removed 1 base from V and 5 bases from J, with 17 bases in between. This CDR3 region has 16 residues. The CDR3 loop is CASSQGRGLGSETQYF. The CDR3 nucleotides read TGCGCCAGCAGCCAAGGGCGGGGGCTGGGGTCCGAGACCCAGTACTTC.

This clonotype was counted at least ten times. The chain joins TRBV27 to TRBJ2-7; D unclear. The CDR3 is 13 residues long. V dropped 1 base and J dropped 4 bases, with 8 bases sitting between them. The germline CDR1 and CDR2 sequences are MNHEY and SMNVEV (reference sequence). The CDR3 bases are TGTGCCAGCAGTTTATTCTTGGGTTACGAGCAGTACTTC. This codes for CASSLFLGYEQYF.

This clonotype showed up many times. The chain links TRBV18 to TRBJ2-7; D perhaps matches TRBD2 (5 bases). CDR1 is KGHSH and CDR2 is LQKENI in the germline V gene. The CDR3 length is 14 residues. The V end lost 3 bases, the J end lost 4 bases, and 13 bases lay between the germline ends. The CDR3 DNA sequence: TGTGCCAGCTCACCGGAGGCTGGCAGATACGAGCAGTACTTC. Protein product: CASSPEAGRYEQYF.

The genes are TRBV4-2 and TRBJ2-1; D gene unclear. V was pared by 0 bases and J by 9 bases, with 18 bases between. Germline V lookup: CDR1 LGHNA, CDR2 YNFKEQ. This CDR3 has 16 amino acids. The CDR3 is CASSQDTALVGTEQFF. Written as DNA, the CDR3 is TGTGCCAGCAGCCAAGATACGGCCCTGGTAGGAACTGAGCAGTTCTTC.

This clonotype appeared many times. This chain links TRBV29-1 with TRBJ1-5, with D possibly TRBD1 on 6 matching bases. This CDR3 has 15 residues. CDR1 and CDR2 from the germline V gene are SQVTM and ANQGSEA. V shed 7 bases and J shed 0 bases, with 16 bases lying between them. The CDR3 nucleotides read TGCAGCGCGTTGGGGGCGGGGGATAGCAATCAGCCCCAGCATTTT. This encodes CSALGAGDSNQPQHF.

This clonotype was seen at least ten times. The rearrangement joins TRBV7-2 to TRBJ2-4, with TRBD1 matching over 7 bases. Germline CDR1 is SGHTA and CDR2 is FQGNSA. Trimming removed 5 bases from V and 0 bases from J; junction bases left unmatched: 10. The CDR3 extends over 17 amino acids. As DNA, the CDR3 is TGTGCCAGCAGCACTCGACAGGGCCTCTTAGCCAAAAACATTCAGTACTTC. Protein product: CASSTRQGLLAKNIQYF. Full variable domain (rest looked up from reference TRBV7-2 and TRBJ2-4): GAGVSQSPSNKVTEKGKDVELRCDPISGHTALYWYRQSLGQGLEFLIYFQGNSAPDKSGLPSDRFSAERTGGSVSTLTIQRTQQEDSAVYLCASSTRQGLLAKNIQYFGAGTRLSVL.

This clonotype was found many times. The chain is built from TRBV7-6 and TRBJ2-7; D assignment may be TRBD1 or TRBD2 (5 bases each). V was trimmed by 5 bases and J by 4 bases, leaving 9 bases between them. The CDR3 sequence is 12 residues long. Germline values: CDR1 SGHVS, CDR2 FNYEAQ. CDR3 DNA: TGTGCCAGCAGCCCCGGGACGTACGAGCAGTACTTC. This codes for CASSPGTYEQYF.

At least ten counts were recorded for this clonotype. The rearrangement links TRBV20-1 to TRBJ2-3; tentatively, D is TRBD2 (5 bases). The germline V gene has CDR1 DFQATT and CDR2 SNEGSKA (reference sequence). Trimming took 3 bases from V and 2 from J, leaving 12 bases between them. This CDR3 has 14 amino acids. The CDR3 protein is CSARAGSTTDTQYF. The CDR3 coding sequence is TGCAGTGCTAGGGCGGGTTCGACCACAGATACGCAGTATTTT.

This clonotype was seen a single time. This may stem from a read error, because a much larger clone lies one nucleotide away. The chain joins TRBV20-1 to TRBJ1-4; TRBD1 might be the D (5 bases). V was shortened by 5 bases and J by 8 bases, with 12 bases between the two germline ends. The CDR3 covers 12 residues. Germline loops: CDR1 DFQATT, CDR2 SNEGSKA (reference sequence). DNA of the CDR3: TGCAGTGCTGGGTCAGGGAACGAAAAACTGTTTTTT. It yields the protein CSAGSGNEKLFF.

This clonotype occurred many times. The V call is TRBV7-2, the J call TRBJ1-4, with D unresolved. The length of the CDR3 is 13 residues. Germline CDR1 is SGHTA and CDR2 is FQGNSA. V lost 5 bases and J lost 8, with 12 bases in between. The CDR3 DNA reads as TGTGCCAGCAGCACCCGCGTGGGAGAAAAACTGTTTTTT. Residues: CASSTRVGEKLFF.

This clonotype came up many times. V and J are TRBV12-3 or TRBV12-4 and TRBJ1-1; D is undetermined. The CDR3 runs 15 residues. V lost 1 base and J lost 3, with 12 bases in between. CDR3 bases: TGTGCCAGCAGTTTAGGTTCACGGATGGACACTGAAGCTTTCTTT. Protein: CASSLGSRMDTEAFF.

This clonotype came up a few times. This chain connects TRBV6-2 or TRBV6-3 to TRBJ2-1, with TRBD1 matching 9 bases. Germline CDR1 is MNHEY and CDR2 is SVGEGT. This CDR3 contains 15 residues. J was trimmed by 2 bases and V by 3 bases; bases with no gene match: 2. The CDR3 region is CASSYTGGAYNEQFF. The CDR3 region has the DNA TGTGCCAGCAGTTATACAGGGGGCGCCTACAATGAGCAGTTCTTC.

At least ten counts were recorded for this clonotype. V and J are TRBV14 and TRBJ1-6, with D possibly TRBD1 on 5 matching bases. V lost 1 base to trimming and J lost 1 base, with 11 bases between them. The CDR3 covers 17 residues. CDR1 is SGHDN, CDR2 FVKESK, per germline. The CDR3 nucleotides read TGTGCCAGCAGCCAAGGAAAGGGGTGGTCCTATAATTCACCCCTCCACTTT. Amino acid sequence: CASSQGKGWSYNSPLHF.

At least ten counts were recorded for this clonotype. This rearrangement joins TRBV7-9 to TRBJ2-7; 7 nucleotides match TRBD1. CDR1 and CDR2 from the germline V gene are SEHNR and FQNEAQ (reference sequence). The CDR3 length is 13 residues. V lost 5 bases and J lost 6; bases outside the gene matches: 7. The CDR3 DNA is TGTGCCAGCAGCCTGCGGACAGGCAGCGAGCAGTACTTC. Protein product: CASSLRTGSEQYF.

This chain uses TRBV29-1 with TRBJ1-2; D unresolved. The germline gives CDR1 SQVTM, CDR2 ANQGSEA. The CDR3 loop spans 14 amino acids. The V gene lost 5 bases and the J gene lost 7 bases, with 20 bases spanning the gap. This chain's CDR3 is CSVHTAGDSIGYTF. Written as DNA, the CDR3 is TGCAGCGTTCATACGGCTGGGGATTCTATTGGCTACACCTTC.

V usage is TRBV5-1 and J usage is TRBJ1-1; D possibly corresponds to TRBD1 (5 bases). CDR3 size: 15 residues. The ends were cut back, 5 bases at V and 0 bases at J, with 14 bases in the middle. The germline V gene encodes CDR1 SGHRS and CDR2 YFSETQ. CDR3 coding DNA: TGCGCCAGCAGACCGCCCACGGGGCTGAACACTGAAGCTTTCTTT. The encoded protein is CASRPPTGLNTEAFF. Combining the CDR3 with reference TRBV5-1 and TRBJ1-1 gives the whole variable domain KAGVTQTPRYLIKTRGQQVTLSCSPISGHRSVSWYQQTPGQGLQFLFEYFSETQRNKGNFPGRFSGRQFSNSRSEMNVSTLELGDSALYLCASRPPTGLNTEAFFGQGTRLTVV.

This clonotype was counted many times. The chain employs TRBV5-5 and TRBJ2-2, with D unclear. The CDR3 spans 16 residues. CDR1 and CDR2 from the germline V gene are SGHKS and YYEKEE (reference sequence). Trimming removed 1 base from V and 6 bases from J, with 16 bases in between. The CDR3 DNA sequence: TGTGCCAGCAGCTTGCTGGCTACAAACCTTGCCGGGGAGCTGTTTTTT. Translating gives CASSLLATNLAGELFF.

The chain is built from TRBV20-1 and TRBJ1-5; no reliable D call. The V gene's germline CDR1 is DFQATT and CDR2 SNEGSKA (reference sequence). V was trimmed by 5 bases and J by 5 bases, leaving 16 bases between them. The CDR3 length is 14 residues. CDR3 sequence: CSADGERRDQPQHF. The CDR3 DNA reads TGCAGTGCTGACGGGGAAAGAAGGGATCAGCCCCAGCATTTT.

This clonotype appeared many times. The chain employs TRBV28 and TRBJ2-1; maybe TRBD2 (6 bases). This CDR3 is 15 amino acids long. Trimming shortened V by 6 bases and J by 0 bases, and 12 bases separated the two germline ends. Germline-derived CDR1 and CDR2 are MDHEN and SYDVKM. The CDR3 is CASRKSGSSYNEQFF. The CDR3 DNA reads as TGTGCCAGCAGGAAATCCGGGAGCTCCTACAATGAGCAGTTCTTC.

This clonotype was seen ten or more times. Because it lacks the conserved phenylalanine or tryptophan at the end, this CDR3 is likely a read error. The DNA is left out, because the CDR3 cannot be placed on it with certainty; the CDR3 is given as TCRdb lists it. CDR3 region: CASSPTGNFIGSLV. V gene TRBV6-2 or TRBV6-3 combines with J gene TRBJ1-1; whether TRBD1, the table's D call, matches the DNA was not checked. Germline V CDR1 and CDR2: MNHEY, SVGEGT. From its first to its last residue, the CDR3 has 14 amino acids.

In regard to this clonotype: A much larger clone lies one base from this, so it may be a read error. CDR3 loop: CSASVDSGNTIYF. For the CDR3, the DNA is TGCAGTGCTAGTGTCGACTCTGGAAACACCATATATTTT. The genes are TRBV20-1 and TRBJ1-3; no definite D call. The CDR3 contains 13 residues. V dropped 3 bases and J dropped 0 bases, with 6 bases sitting between them. Germline V gene lookup returns CDR1 DFQATT and CDR2 SNEGSKA (reference sequence).

Only a few counts were recorded for this clonotype. The chain combines TRBV2 with TRBJ2-7; 8 bases agree with TRBD2. CDR1 SNHLY and CDR2 FYNNEI come from the germline V gene. The CDR3 totals 13 residues. The ends lost 7 bases at V and 5 bases at J; junction bases unmatched: 7. CDR3 in amino acids: CASTTSGFHEQYF. The CDR3 DNA reads as TGTGCCAGCACCACTAGCGGATTCCACGAGCAGTACTTC.

This clonotype was picked up many times. The chain has TRBV5-1 and TRBJ2-1; 8 bases match TRBD1. V dropped 2 bases and J dropped 2; count of bases not matched to a gene: 3. Germline values: CDR1 SGHRS, CDR2 YFSETQ. The CDR3 covers 15 residues. The CDR3 sequence: CASSFGQGPYNEQFF. As DNA, the CDR3 is TGCGCCAGCAGCTTTGGACAGGGACCCTACAATGAGCAGTTCTTC.

This clonotype was detected ten times or more. As DNA, the CDR3 is TGTGCCAGCAGCTTTAGGGCGATGAACACTGAAGCTTTCTTT. Protein product: CASSFRAMNTEAFF. The chain combines TRBV7-2 with TRBJ1-1, with no clear D. Germline V lookup: CDR1 SGHTA, CDR2 FQGNSA. The CDR3 totals 14 residues. V was clipped by 3 bases and J by 0 bases, with 8 bases between them.

This clonotype has ten or more counts. This chain uses TRBV6-2 or TRBV6-3 with TRBJ2-3; no clear D gene. The CDR3 totals 16 residues. The germline V and J ends were trimmed by 2 bases and 2 bases, with 14 bases remaining between them. Germline V gives CDR1 MNHEY, CDR2 SVGEGT. The CDR3 protein is CASSYEPIYPTDTQYF. The DNA for the CDR3 is TGTGCCAGCAGTTACGAACCAATTTACCCCACAGATACGCAGTATTTT.

In the case of this clonotype: This sequence may be a read error, since a much larger clone differs from it by one base. The chain carries TRBV20-1 and TRBJ2-1, with D possibly matching TRBD1 (6 bases). Germline V gives CDR1 DFQATT, CDR2 SNEGSKA (reference sequence). The CDR3 is made up of 13 amino acids. CDR3 in DNA: TGCAGTGCGCCCCAAGGGGGTTTCAATGAGCAGCTCTTC. It yields the protein CSAPQGGFNEQLF.

At least ten counts were recorded for this clonotype. The chain uses TRBV7-2 and TRBJ1-4, with D unresolved. Trimming removed 5 bases from V and 3 bases from J, with 13 bases in between. Germline V lookup: CDR1 SGHTA, CDR2 FQGNSA. The CDR3 consists of 15 residues. The CDR3 reads CASSLIRDSNEKLFF. In DNA, the CDR3 is TGTGCCAGCAGCCTCATCCGGGATTCTAATGAAAAACTGTTTTTT.